This T cell receptor (beta chain) came from a study of T cell changes during pregnancy in multiple sclerosis. Profiling relied on immunoSEQ multiplex PCR, and the TCRdb table lists in-frame clones only, not all of them. The sample consists of 70,000 to 100,000 clones, almost 95% of them appearing once. This TCR was recovered from a female donor with multiple sclerosis, enrolled in a pregnancy study. This specimen was peripheral blood, taken in the third trimester of pregnancy.

CDR3 in amino acids: CASSPRLAGGTRTYNEQFF. DNA of the CDR3: TGTGCCAGCTCACCGCGACTAGCGGGAGGTACGAGGACCTACAATGAGCAGTTCTTC. This sequence joins TRBV18 and TRBJ2-1; TRBD2 aligns across 13 bases. This CDR3 contains 19 residues. The germline V gene has CDR1 KGHSH and CDR2 LQKENI. The junction had 10 bases not matched to a gene; V was cut back by 3 bases and J by 2 bases.